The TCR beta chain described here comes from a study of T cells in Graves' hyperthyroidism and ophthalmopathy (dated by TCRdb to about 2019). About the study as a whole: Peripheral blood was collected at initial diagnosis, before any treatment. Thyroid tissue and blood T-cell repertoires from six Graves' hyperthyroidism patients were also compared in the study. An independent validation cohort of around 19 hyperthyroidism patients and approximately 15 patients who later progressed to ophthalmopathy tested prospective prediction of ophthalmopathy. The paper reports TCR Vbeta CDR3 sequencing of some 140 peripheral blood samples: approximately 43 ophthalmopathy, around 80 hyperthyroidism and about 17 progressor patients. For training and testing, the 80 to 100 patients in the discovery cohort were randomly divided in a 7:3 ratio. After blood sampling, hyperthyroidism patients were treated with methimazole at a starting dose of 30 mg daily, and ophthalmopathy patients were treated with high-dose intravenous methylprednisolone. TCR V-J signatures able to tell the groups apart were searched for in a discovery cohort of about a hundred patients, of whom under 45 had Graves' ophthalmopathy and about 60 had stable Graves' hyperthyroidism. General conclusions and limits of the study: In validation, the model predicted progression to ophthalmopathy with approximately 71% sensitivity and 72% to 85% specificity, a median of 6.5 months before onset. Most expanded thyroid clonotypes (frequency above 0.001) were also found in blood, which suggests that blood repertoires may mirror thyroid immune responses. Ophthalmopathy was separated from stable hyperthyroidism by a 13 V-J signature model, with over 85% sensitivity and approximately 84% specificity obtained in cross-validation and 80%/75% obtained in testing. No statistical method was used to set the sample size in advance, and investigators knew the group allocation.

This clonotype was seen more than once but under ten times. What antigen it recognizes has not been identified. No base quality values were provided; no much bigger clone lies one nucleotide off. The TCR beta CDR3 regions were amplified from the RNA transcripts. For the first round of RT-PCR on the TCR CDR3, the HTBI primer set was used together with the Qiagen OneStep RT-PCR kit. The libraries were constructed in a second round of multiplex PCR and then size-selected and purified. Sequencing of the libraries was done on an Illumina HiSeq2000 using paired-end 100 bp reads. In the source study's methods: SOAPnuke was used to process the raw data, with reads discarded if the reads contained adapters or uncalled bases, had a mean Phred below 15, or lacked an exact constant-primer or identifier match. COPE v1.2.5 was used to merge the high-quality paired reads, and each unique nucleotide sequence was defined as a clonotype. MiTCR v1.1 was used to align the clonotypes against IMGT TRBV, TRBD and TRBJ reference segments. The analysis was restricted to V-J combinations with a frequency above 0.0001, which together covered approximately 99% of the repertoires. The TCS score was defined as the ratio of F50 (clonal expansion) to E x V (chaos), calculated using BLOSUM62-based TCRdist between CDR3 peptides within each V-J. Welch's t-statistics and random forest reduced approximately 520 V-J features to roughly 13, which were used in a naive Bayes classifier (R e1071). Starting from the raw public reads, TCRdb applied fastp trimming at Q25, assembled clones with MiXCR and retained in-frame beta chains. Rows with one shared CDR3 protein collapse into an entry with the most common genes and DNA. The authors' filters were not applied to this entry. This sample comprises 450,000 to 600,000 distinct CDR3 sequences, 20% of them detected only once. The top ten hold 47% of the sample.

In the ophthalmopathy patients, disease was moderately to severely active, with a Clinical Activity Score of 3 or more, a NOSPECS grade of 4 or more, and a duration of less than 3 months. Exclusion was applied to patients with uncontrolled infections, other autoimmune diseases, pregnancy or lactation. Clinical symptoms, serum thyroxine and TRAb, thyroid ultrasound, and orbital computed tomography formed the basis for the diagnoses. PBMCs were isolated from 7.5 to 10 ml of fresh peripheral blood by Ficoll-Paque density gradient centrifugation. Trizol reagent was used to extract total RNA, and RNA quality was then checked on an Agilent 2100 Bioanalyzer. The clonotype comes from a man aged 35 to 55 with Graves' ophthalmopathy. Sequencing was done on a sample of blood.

The DNA is as follows: TGCGCCAGCAGCGTAAACCATAATGAAGCTTTCTTT. This is translated as CASSVNHNEAFF. The chain is assembled from TRBV4-1 and TRBJ1-1; the D segment cannot be called with confidence. V is reduced by 5 bases and J by 7 bases, leaving a spacing of 11 bases between them. The CDR3 sequence holds 12 residues, the cysteine and phenylalanine included. The entry retains the CDR3 DNA only, 36 bases that are in frame from base 1. The germline V gene provides CDR1 MGHRA and CDR2 YSYEKL.